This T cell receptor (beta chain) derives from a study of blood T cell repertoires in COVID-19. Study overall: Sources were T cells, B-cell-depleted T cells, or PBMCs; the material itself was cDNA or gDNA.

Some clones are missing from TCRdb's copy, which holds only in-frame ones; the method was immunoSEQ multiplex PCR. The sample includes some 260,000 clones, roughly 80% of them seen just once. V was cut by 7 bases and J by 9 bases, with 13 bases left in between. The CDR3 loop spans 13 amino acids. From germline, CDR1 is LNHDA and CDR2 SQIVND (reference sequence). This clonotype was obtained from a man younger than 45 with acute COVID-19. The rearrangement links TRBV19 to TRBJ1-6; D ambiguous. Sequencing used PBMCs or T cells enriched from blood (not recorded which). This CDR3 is CASNFPGGSPLHF. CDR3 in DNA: TGTGCCAGTAATTTCCCCGGAGGTTCACCCCTCCACTTT.